These T cell receptor beta chains were read from a single sample in a study of T cells in Graves' hyperthyroidism and ophthalmopathy. TCRdb fed the multiplex PCR reads into MiXCR, producing one record per CDR3 protein. In the table there are around 240,000 distinct CDR3 sequences, 16% of which are singletons. The sequenced sample consisted of blood. The receptors come from a young woman with Graves' ophthalmopathy. The CDR3 runs from the conserved cysteine through the conserved F or W. The D gene is left open where the match is weak. Expanded clones are given a class, and other clones once, few, many or no size at all.

J: TRBJ1-3; size: many; D: -; V: TRBV6-1; CDR3: CASSTTELGNTIYF; DNA: TGTGCCAGCAGCACGACGGAGCTAGGAAACACCATATATTTT
J: TRBJ2-1; size: many; D: TRBD2; V: TRBV9; CDR3: CASSWGLAGSTRNEQFF; DNA: TGTGCCAGCAGCTGGGGACTAGCGGGATCGACTCGGAATGAGCAGTTCTTC
J: TRBJ2-1; size: -; D: TRBD2; V: TRBV18; CDR3: CASSPQTSGRYSYNEQFF; DNA: TGTGCCAGCTCACCACAGACTAGCGGGAGGTACTCCTACAATGAGCAGTTCTTC
J: TRBJ2-1; size: -; D: TRBD1; V: TRBV28; CDR3: CASSELVGQGFDEQFF; DNA: TGTGCCAGCAGTGAACTGGTGGGACAGGGTTTCGATGAGCAGTTCTTC
J: TRBJ1-1; size: many; D: -; V: TRBV20-1; CDR3: CSARKLAREGGFTEAFF; DNA: TGCAGTGCTAGAAAGTTGGCCAGGGAAGGGGGATTCACTGAAGCTTTCTTT
J: TRBJ1-2; size: many; D: -; V: TRBV27; CDR3: CASSLTGKQRLKNYGYTF; DNA: TGTGCCAGCAGTTTAACCGGGAAACAGAGACTTAAGAACTATGGCTACACCTTC
J: TRBJ2-3; size: many; D: TRBD1; V: TRBV7-9; CDR3: CASSRGQGVVDTQYF; DNA: TGTGCCAGCAGCAGAGGACAGGGGGTAGTAGATACGCAGTATTTT
J: TRBJ2-3; size: many; D: -; V: TRBV3-1; CDR3: CASSQGGLIYTDTQYF; DNA: TGTGCCAGCAGCCAAGGGGGATTGATATACACAGATACGCAGTATTTT
J: TRBJ2-7; size: -; D: TRBD2; V: TRBV6-1; CDR3: CASSDGSGGKSYEQYF; DNA: TGTGCCAGCAGTGACGGTAGCGGGGGCAAATCCTACGAGCAGTACTTC
J: TRBJ2-5; size: many; D: -; V: TRBV11-2; CDR3: CASSLARSGETQYF; DNA: TGTGCCAGCAGCTTAGCACGCTCCGGCGAGACCCAGTACTTC
J: TRBJ2-3; size: many; D: TRBD2; V: TRBV7-9; CDR3: CASSSRAGGQEDTQYF; DNA: TGTGCCAGCAGCTCCCGAGCGGGGGGGCAAGAAGATACGCAGTATTTT
J: TRBJ2-4; size: -; D: -; V: TRBV19; CDR3: CASSIGGQTKNIQYF; DNA: TGTGCCAGTAGTATAGGAGGCCAAACCAAAAACATCCAGTACTTC
J: TRBJ2-5; size: -; D: -; V: TRBV19; CDR3: CASSNRQQETQYF; DNA: TGTGCCAGTAGTAATCGACAGCAAGAGACCCAGTACTTC
J: TRBJ2-2; size: many; D: TRBD2; V: TRBV7-2; CDR3: CASSPMGLAGGPGDTGELFF; DNA: TGTGCCAGCAGCCCAATGGGACTAGCGGGAGGGCCAGGGGACACCGGGGAGCTGTTTTTT
J: TRBJ2-7; size: many; D: -; V: TRBV9; CDR3: CASSVQSGAQGDEQYF; DNA: TGTGCCAGCAGCGTACAATCCGGGGCCCAGGGAGACGAGCAGTACTTC
J: TRBJ2-1; size: few; D: TRBD1; V: TRBV10-3; CDR3: CAISEGTGDNEQFF; DNA: TGTGCCATCAGTGAGGGGACAGGGGACAATGAGCAGTTCTTC
J: TRBJ2-7; size: many; D: TRBD1; V: TRBV29-1; CDR3: CSVGQGKNYEQYF; DNA: TGCAGCGTCGGACAGGGAAAGAACTACGAGCAGTACTTC
J: TRBJ1-2; size: many; D: -; V: TRBV18; CDR3: CASSPREGNYGYTF; DNA: TGTGCCAGCTCACCACGAGAGGGAAACTATGGCTACACCTTC
J: TRBJ1-3; size: many; D: -; V: TRBV15; CDR3: CATSQGHSGNTIYF; DNA: TGTGCCACCAGCCAGGGACACTCTGGAAACACCATATATTTT
J: TRBJ2-2; size: -; D: TRBD2; V: TRBV28; CDR3: CASSLGGRNTGELFF; DNA: TGTGCCAGCAGTTTGGGCGGGAGAAACACCGGGGAGCTGTTTTTT
J: TRBJ1-2; size: many; D: -; V: TRBV7-9; CDR3: CASSSSIDYGYTF; DNA: TGTGCCAGCAGCTCGTCAATAGACTATGGCTACACCTTC
J: TRBJ2-1; size: many; D: -; V: TRBV29-1; CDR3: CSVVKLDHYNEQFF; DNA: TGCAGCGTTGTTAAGTTAGACCACTACAATGAGCAGTTCTTC
J: TRBJ1-5; size: few; D: -; V: TRBV19; CDR3: CASSTPSGGVSGNQPQHF; DNA: TGTGCCAGTAGTACCCCATCCGGTGGGGTGAGTGGCAATCAGCCCCAGCATTTT
J: TRBJ2-7; size: many; D: -; V: TRBV28; CDR3: CAISDPYRAYEQYF; DNA: TGTGCCATCTCGGACCCGTACAGAGCCTACGAGCAGTACTTC
J: TRBJ2-1; size: many; D: -; V: TRBV19; CDR3: CASSITAAVQNEQFF; DNA: TGTGCCAGTAGTATAACGGCGGCCGTGCAAAATGAGCAGTTCTTC
J: TRBJ2-2; size: many; D: -; V: TRBV30; CDR3: CAWRTDWNTGELFF; DNA: TGTGCCTGGAGGACCGACTGGAACACCGGGGAGCTGTTTTTT
J: TRBJ1-1; size: many; D: TRBD1; V: TRBV19; CDR3: CASRFNRDSEAFF; DNA: TGTGCCAGTAGGTTTAACCGGGACAGTGAAGCTTTCTTT
J: TRBJ2-1; size: many; D: -; V: TRBV7-8; CDR3: CASSLGGDSNEQFF; DNA: TGTGCCAGCAGCTTAGGTGGGGATTCCAATGAGCAGTTCTTC
J: TRBJ2-7; size: -; D: TRBD2; V: TRBV6-2/TRBV6-3; CDR3: CASRTRRTSGVSYEQYF; DNA: TGTGCCAGCAGGACGAGACGGACTAGCGGAGTATCCTACGAGCAGTACTTC
J: TRBJ2-2; size: -; D: TRBD1; V: TRBV7-3; CDR3: CAGSLTDRVGELFF; DNA: TGTGCCGGCAGCTTAACGGACAGGGTCGGGGAGCTGTTTTTT
J: TRBJ2-3; size: many; D: TRBD2; V: TRBV6-2/TRBV6-3; CDR3: CASSYWAGATDTQYF; DNA: TGTGCCAGCAGTTACTGGGCGGGAGCTACAGATACGCAGTATTTT
J: TRBJ2-7; size: -; D: TRBD2; V: TRBV11-2; CDR3: CASSFTGTSGGDEQYF; DNA: TGTGCCAGCAGCTTCACCGGGACTAGCGGGGGGGACGAGCAGTACTTC
J: TRBJ1-1; size: many; D: TRBD1; V: TRBV20-1; CDR3: CSARERDRGTEAFF; DNA: TGCAGTGCTAGAGAAAGGGACAGGGGGACTGAAGCTTTCTTT
J: TRBJ1-1; size: many; D: -; V: TRBV28; CDR3: CASSQGHYTEAFF; DNA: TGTGCCAGCAGTCAAGGGCATTACACTGAAGCTTTCTTT
J: TRBJ1-1; size: many; D: TRBD1; V: TRBV7-2; CDR3: CASSKTGAIKNTEAFF; DNA: TGTGCCAGCAGCAAAACAGGGGCGATAAAGAACACTGAAGCTTTCTTT
J: TRBJ2-1; size: many; D: TRBD2; V: TRBV12-5; CDR3: CASGKGLAGQSSYNEQFF; DNA: TGTGCTAGTGGCAAGGGACTAGCGGGCCAGAGCTCCTACAATGAGCAGTTCTTC
J: TRBJ1-1; size: many; D: -; V: TRBV5-1; CDR3: CASSVTGLNTEAFF; DNA: TGCGCCAGCAGCGTAACAGGGTTGAACACTGAAGCTTTCTTT